Below, 10 T cell receptor beta chains from the same sample are listed, as sequenced in a study of cytomegalovirus exposure and HLA in healthy donors. The PCR used 60 Vbeta and 13 Jbeta primers. Libraries were prepared by immunoSEQ multiplex PCR; TCRdb keeps only in-frame clonotypes and omits some of them. The table records more than 150,000 clones, about three quarters of them present only once. Sequencing input: PBMCs. These receptor sequences come from a man aged 18 to 30 in good health and CMV-seronegative.

J is TRBJ1-2 and V is TRBV28; 11 bases are shared with TRBD1. CDR1 is MDHEN and CDR2 is SYDVKM in the germline V gene. Trimming took 8 bases from V and 10 from J; bases not matched to a gene: 3. The CDR3 is 11 residues long. The CDR3 reads CASRDRGTYTF. CDR3 nucleotide sequence: TGTGCCAGCCGGGACAGGGGGACCTACACCTTC.

Concerning this clone: The same CDR3 can be traced to other DNA sequences in this sample. This chain's CDR3 is CASGQSPNYGYTF. CDR3 bases: TGTGCCAGCGGACAGAGCCCTAACTATGGCTACACCTTC. The rearrangement uses TRBV2 and TRBJ1-2; D perhaps matches TRBD1 (6 bases). The CDR3 is made up of 13 amino acids. The V end lost 8 bases, the J end lost 0 bases, and 10 bases lay between the germline ends. Per germline, CDR1 SNHLY and CDR2 FYNNEI. The variable domain in full, completed from reference TRBV2 and TRBJ1-2, reads EPEVTQTPSHQVTQMGQEVILRCVPISNHLYFYWYRQILGQKVEFLVSFYNNEISEKSEIFDDQFSVERPDGSNFTLKIRSTKLEDSAMYFCASGQSPNYGYTFGSGTRLTVV.

Concerning this clone: The germline gene is not matched at one end of the junction; a read error may be the cause. The gene calls are TRBV7-9 and TRBJ2-6; D is possibly TRBD1 (6 bases). CDR1 is SEHNR, CDR2 FQNEAQ, per germline (reference sequence). The CDR3 has 16 residues. This CDR3 reads CSSSPTGPAGANVLTF. CDR3 sequence (DNA): TGTTCCAGCAGCCCCACAGGGCCGGCTGGGGCCAACGTCCTGACTTTC.

The V and J genes are TRBV13 and TRBJ1-2; D gene ambiguous. V shed 6 bases and J shed 3 bases, with 8 bases lying between them. The CDR3 consists of 12 residues. Germline CDR1 is PRHDT and CDR2 is FYEKMQ (reference sequence). Here the CDR3 DNA reads TGTGCCAGCAGGGGGAGTGACTATGGCTACACCTTC. Translated: CASRGSDYGYTF.

The chain couples TRBV13 to TRBJ2-7, with D perhaps TRBD2 (6 bases). The germline V gene has CDR1 PRHDT and CDR2 FYEKMQ (reference sequence). Trimming took off 5 bases at V and 0 bases at J, with 14 bases between the two ends. The CDR3 runs 15 residues. The CDR3 sequence is CASSLSGAISYEQYF. In DNA, the CDR3 is TGTGCCAGCAGCCTCTCGGGAGCCATCTCCTACGAGCAGTACTTC. Filled out from reference TRBV13 and TRBJ2-7, the complete variable domain reads AAGVIQSPRHLIKEKRETATLKCYPIPRHDTVYWYQQGPGQDPQFLISFYEKMQSDKGSIPDRFSAQQFSDYHSELNMSSLELGDSALYFCASSLSGAISYEQYFGPGTRLTVT.

CDR3 sequence reads: CASKRGQGAYEQYF. The CDR3 DNA reads TGTGCCAGCAAGAGGGGACAGGGAGCCTACGAGCAGTACTTC. The chain uses TRBV25-1 and TRBJ2-7, with 9 bases identical to TRBD1. V lost 7 bases to trimming and J lost 2 bases; unmatched junction nucleotides: 6. CDR3 size: 14 residues. The germline V gene has CDR1 MGHDK and CDR2 SYGVNS.

The rearrangement links TRBV6-5 to TRBJ1-1; 8 bases are shared with TRBD1. The germline V gene has CDR1 MNHEY and CDR2 SVGAGI. J lost 11 bases, V lost 5 bases, and 7 bases had no gene match. The CDR3 contains 12 residues. CDR3 sequence: CASSGQGRIAFF. The DNA for the CDR3 is TGTGCCAGCAGTGGACAGGGACGTATCGCTTTCTTT.

This clone has only a few counts. This chain joins TRBV7-9 and TRBJ1-1, with TRBD1 matching over 8 bases. Germline CDR1 SEHNR, CDR2 FQNEAQ (reference sequence). The CDR3 has 14 amino acids. Trimming removed 5 bases from V and 6 bases from J; junction bases left unmatched: 8. The CDR3 loop is CASSEGQVRAEAFF. The CDR3 DNA reads TGTGCCAGCAGCGAGGGACAGGTAAGGGCTGAAGCTTTCTTT.

In this sample, this clone turned up once. The genes are TRBV6-6 and TRBJ2-7; maybe TRBD2 (6 bases). The CDR3 has 16 residues. The germline CDR1 and CDR2 sequences are MNHNY and SVGAGI (reference sequence). The V gene lost 11 bases and the J gene lost 4 bases, with 27 bases spanning the gap. CDR3 nucleotide sequence: TGTGCCGTCAAACCGACCGGGCAGGGCGGGGAATACGAGCAGTACTTC. Translating gives CAVKPTGQGGEYEQYF.

CDR3 sequence reads: CASSHLLGASGPQETQYF. Here the CDR3 DNA reads TGTGCCAGCAGCCACCTTTTGGGCGCTAGCGGGCCCCAAGAGACCCAGTACTTC. J is TRBJ2-5 and V is TRBV4-2, with 8 bases fitting TRBD2. The CDR3 extends over 18 amino acids. With V trimmed by 3 bases and J by 1 base, 13 bases remained unmatched. Per germline, CDR1 LGHNA and CDR2 YNFKEQ.